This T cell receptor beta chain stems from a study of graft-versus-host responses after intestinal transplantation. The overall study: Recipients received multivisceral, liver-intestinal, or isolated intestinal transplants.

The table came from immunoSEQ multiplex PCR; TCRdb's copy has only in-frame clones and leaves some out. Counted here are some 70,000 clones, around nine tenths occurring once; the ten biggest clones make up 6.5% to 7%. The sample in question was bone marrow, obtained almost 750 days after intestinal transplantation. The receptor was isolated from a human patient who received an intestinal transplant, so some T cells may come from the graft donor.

The CDR3 loop is CASSSVAGGSYEQYF. DNA of the CDR3: TGTGCCAGCAGTTCAGTAGCGGGGGGATCCTACGAGCAGTACTTC. The chain has TRBV27 and TRBJ2-7; 10 positions match TRBD2. Germline trimming cut 4 bases from V and 1 base from J; bases unmatched to any gene: 4. CDR3 length equals 15 residues. Per the germline V gene, CDR1 is MNHEY and CDR2 is SMNVEV (reference sequence).